These 2 T cell receptor beta chains were all obtained from the same sample, sequenced in a study of T-cell reconstitution after alpha-beta-depleted transplantation in children. The library targeted TCRbeta and was prepared with unique molecular identifiers. TCRdb reanalysed the PCR reads using MiXCR and keeps one entry per CDR3 protein. The data show hundreds of thousands of distinct CDR3 sequences, 15% to 20% seen once. This sample comprised PBMCs, mostly from graft donor cells, obtained 360 days after TCRalphabeta/CD19-depleted stem cell transplant. These receptor sequences come from a boy younger than two who had a stem cell transplant for Wiskott-Aldrich syndrome, so the T cells may come from the graft donor.

The CDR3 is CASSQDRVNEKLFF. CDR3 DNA sequence: TGTGCCAGCAGCCAGGACAGGGTTAATGAAAAACTGTTTTTT. The V gene is TRBV12-3 or TRBV12-4, the J gene TRBJ1-4; 8 bases align to TRBD1. This CDR3 has 14 residues. Unmatched junction bases numbered 4, after V lost 6 bases and J lost 4 bases.

This clonotype was seen only a few times. In DNA form, the CDR3 reads TGCAGTGCTTACGGACTAGCGGGGGGTCGCTCCTACGAGCAGTACTTC. It codes for CSAYGLAGGRSYEQYF. This chain joins TRBV20-1 and TRBJ2-7; TRBD2 matches 14 bases. CDR3 length: 16 amino acids. Germline lookup yields CDR1 DFQATT and CDR2 SNEGSKA (reference sequence). The V gene end was trimmed by 5 bases and the J gene end by 0 bases; junction bases not matched to a gene: 6.